The clone carrying this TCR beta chain has a handful of counts. TCRdb reprocessed the RT-PCR reads via MiXCR and lists one record per CDR3 protein. This sample carries about 700,000 distinct CDR3 sequences, 14% of them seen once, and the ten largest clones take 3.6%. With V trimmed by 7 bases and J by 5 bases, 12 bases remained unmatched. The CDR3 runs 16 residues. Germline V gene lookup returns CDR1 SNHLY and CDR2 FYNNEI. Sample: memory CD4+ T cells from blood. The receptor's source is a female donor in good health, serving as a healthy control. The chain combines TRBV2 with TRBJ1-5; 9 bases match TRBD1. The CDR3 DNA reads TGTGCCAGCAACGACCGGGACAGGGTATCGGATCAGCCCCAGCATTTT. Translating it yields CASNDRDRVSDQPQHF.